This TCR beta chain was sequenced for a study of T cell repertoires in cytomegalovirus infection. Overall study context: Used in the study were CMV epitopes, some recently identified and HLA-C-restricted, others well-studied and HLA-B-restricted. Public signatures in TCR beta pointed to CMV infection and matching HLA type.

A word on this clonotype: The antigen remains undetermined.

Regarding the study as a whole: Individuals carrying CMV plus the relevant HLA were identified by cumulative frequency of public TCR beta families. Within the response measured ex vivo, HLA-C-restricted CMV-specific TCR beta clonotypes were dominant.

One entry per CDR3 protein, called by TCRdb with MiXCR from the reads. This table holds fewer than 900,000 distinct CDR3 sequences, approximately 32% found once. Trimming left V 6 bases short and J 0 bases short, with 8 bases between. CDR3 size: 14 residues. Germline V gene data show CDR1 as MNHEY and CDR2 as SMNVEV (reference sequence). The J gene is TRBJ2-2, the V gene TRBV27; D unclear. This material consisted of cultured CD8+ T cells from PBMCs, taken from culture after CMV antigen stimulation. The TCR originated in a human donor in good health (CMV status not recorded). Some clones in this sample may be carry-over from other donors' samples. The CDR3 sequence is CASSPQANTGELFF. CDR3 DNA: TGTGCCAGCAGCCCCCAGGCGAACACCGGGGAGCTGTTTTTT.